This T cell receptor beta chain was sequenced during a study of T cell repertoires in cytomegalovirus infection. The wider study: Use of recently identified HLA-C-restricted and well-studied HLA-B-restricted CMV epitopes was part of the study.

TCRdb called the reads again in MiXCR, with one record for every CDR3 protein. The table includes 550,000 to 850,000 distinct CDR3 sequences, 30% to 40% detected once. This CDR3 region has 14 residues. Germline V lookup: CDR1 MNHNS, CDR2 SASEGT. V lost 6 bases to trimming and J lost 0 bases, with 11 bases between them. Regarding this clonotype: Its antigen is as yet unknown.

This sequence was found in a human donor in good health (CMV status not recorded). Some clones in this sample may be carry-over from other donors' samples. The V call is TRBV6-1, the J call TRBJ1-1, with D possibly matching TRBD1 (5 bases). Material: cultured PBMCs, obtained from culture after CMV antigen stimulation. The CDR3 region has the DNA TGTGCCAGCAGACCCGGGGGGATGAACACTGAAGCTTTCTTT. Translation: CASRPGGMNTEAFF.